This T cell receptor (beta chain) was profiled in a study of blood T cell repertoires in COVID-19. Study as a whole: The United States, Italy and Spain provided the acute and convalescent COVID-19 samples. Sources were T cells, B-cell-depleted T cells, or PBMCs; the material itself was cDNA or gDNA.

The V gene lost 6 bases and the J gene lost 0 bases, with 9 bases spanning the gap. CDR1 and CDR2 (germline): SNHLY, FYNNEI. The CDR3 loop spans 14 amino acids. Study processing details: It was from reference gene primer amplification that nucleated cell counts were estimated. Clones were sequenced by immunoSEQ multiplex PCR, and TCRdb holds only the in-frame ones, with some missing. V and J calls plus clone size are reproduced from that table; the DNA served to infer D and trimming. The sample has some 150,000 clones, about 85% seen once. The J gene is TRBJ1-3, the V gene TRBV2; D is possibly TRBD1 (5 bases). This receptor was obtained from a human donor with acute or convalescent COVID-19. The donor label of this sample is uncertain. The sample comprised peripheral blood. This CDR3 reads CASSMDISGNTIYF. In DNA form, the CDR3 reads TGTGCCAGCAGCATGGACATCTCTGGAAACACCATATATTTT.